This T cell receptor beta chain emerged from a study of CD8+ T cells in alopecia areata. The CDR3 is made up of 14 amino acids. V lost 4 bases and J lost 2; bases outside the gene matches: 6. Looked up from germline, CDR1 is SQVTM and CDR2 is ANQGSEA. cDNA serving as the sequencing template came from extracted, reverse transcribed RNA. Here immunoSEQ multiplex PCR was the method, and the copy in TCRdb shows in-frame clones only, minus some. The sample has some 110,000 clones, roughly 66% seen once. The sample taken for sequencing was CD4+ T cells sorted from blood. The V and J genes are TRBV29-1 and TRBJ2-3, with 7 bases aligning to TRBD1. This TCR came from a human donor in good health. The CDR3 nucleotides are TGCAGCGTTGCAAGACAGGGAAACACAGATACGCAGTATTTT. This encodes CSVARQGNTDTQYF.